This TCR beta chain stems from a study of T cell responses to AZD1222 COVID-19 vaccine (dated by TCRdb to about 2021). With regard to the full study: TCR sequencing covered 233 trial participants: around 210 given two doses of AZD1222 and 26 given two doses of MenACWY control vaccine. Trial participants were enrolled by age into 18-55, 56-69 and 70-plus year subgroups, with approximately 150, 30 and 60 TCR-sequenced participants respectively.

What this sample's time point label stands for: about 28 days (+/-7) after the second vaccine dose. Because spike-specific TCR depth and breadth did not differ between the two schedules, AZD1222 recipients who got a second dose at roughly 4 weeks were pooled with those who got a second dose at roughly 12 weeks. Vaccinee samples came from UK trials COV001 and COV002, including a single-blind randomized controlled phase 2/3 trial of AZD1222 (ChAdOx1 nCoV-19) in healthy adults. For TCRbeta chain sequencing, PBMC samples were collected from trial participants at day 0 and at day 28 after the second dose. For this clone: Its cognate antigen has yet to be identified. There are no base qualities to consult, and no much larger clone falls within one base.

The CDR3 regions of human TCRbeta chains were analyzed by immunosequencing. In the source study's methods: Repertoire TCRs were checked for matches against a reference library of SARS-CoV-2-specific TCRs that had been generated using the MIRA antigen-specificity platform. Breadth was defined as the fraction of unique TCRs that were SARS-CoV-2-associated. Depth was defined as the fraction of total T cells that were SARS-CoV-2-associated. Using the MIRA data, each spike-specific TCR was assigned both to the spike region to which the TCR was reactive and to a CD4 or CD8 class. Log10-transformed breadth and depth values were compared by one-way ANOVA with Sidak's multiple comparisons tests. TCRdb holds this immuneACCESS table with in-frame rearrangements only. Some clones are missing; in checked studies, unresolved V genes explain under half, and the rest has no known cause. The DNA gave D and trimming, while V, J and clone size come from that table. This sample comprises 120,000 or so clones, 70% to 85% of them detected only once. The top ten clonotypes cover roughly a quarter of the sample.

Results the study describes overall, beyond this receptor: The 56-69-year group was small, and its depth increase did not reach significance, likely because of low power. Most participants were white British and females outnumbered males, and the authors suggested that clonal diversity may have been underestimated. Nearly half of unique spike-specific TCRs reportedly recognized epitopes outside regions mutated in the B.1.351 and B.1.1.7 variants. Because no day 14 peak-response samples were available, the repertoires could be characterized only after the peak T cell response. CD4 TCRs associated with the vaccine covered the entire spike protein, and the dominant responses were in regions 160-218 and 743-854. A significant rise in spike-specific TCR breadth and depth was observed after two AZD1222 doses relative to day 0 and relative to MenACWY recipients. Conclusions about previously exposed vaccinees are limited, since just five or six AZD1222 recipients were seropositive for SARS-CoV-2 at baseline.

This TCR derives from an adult who received the AZD1222 COVID-19 vaccine. The sequencing used peripheral blood, collected 28 days after the second AZD1222 dose.

The nucleotides are TGTGCCAGCAGCCCCCAGCGGGGGGGAGTAAATGAGCAGTTCTTC. Its amino acids are CASSPQRGGVNEQFF. The receptor chain draws on TRBV7-2 and TRBJ2-1, with 10 bases in between that match TRBD2. V is pruned by 5 bases and J by 7 bases, leaving 8 bases of the junction without a gene match. The germline V gene gives CDR1 as SGHTA and CDR2 as FQGNSA. The CDR3 sequence holds 15 residues, the cysteine and phenylalanine included. The sequence is cut down to CDR3 DNA, 45 bases in frame from base 1. The full variable domain, with segments outside the CDR3 supplied by the reference TRBV7-2 and TRBJ2-1 proteins, appears as GAGVSQSPSNKVTEKGKDVELRCDPISGHTALYWYRQSLGQGLEFLIYFQGNSAPDKSGLPSDRFSAERTGGSVSTLTIQRTQQEDSAVYLCASSPQRGGVNEQFFGPGTRLTVL.